These 27 T cell receptor beta chains came from one sample sequenced in a study of early T cells in non-severe SARS-CoV-2 infection. TCRdb analysed the 5' RACE reads with MiXCR anew, one entry per CDR3 protein. The repertoire has about 33,000 distinct CDR3 sequences, less than 6.5% of them found once; the top ten carry roughly 29%. The specimen was whole blood. These receptors were taken from an adult who was a healthcare worker with PCR-confirmed SARS-CoV-2 infection or an uninfected control (not recorded which).

Written as DNA, the CDR3 is TGTGCCTCGGGCGGCTCGCTTTTGGAGCAGTACTTC. The encoded protein is CASGGSLLEQYF. The chain links TRBV7-9 to TRBJ2-7, with D hard to call. This CDR3 region has 12 residues. With 11 bases removed from V and 7 bases from J, the gap between germline ends came to 18 bases. Germline V gene data show CDR1 as SEHNR and CDR2 as FQNEAQ (reference sequence).

This clonotype has at least ten counts. The chain carries TRBV10-3 and TRBJ2-2, with D perhaps TRBD1 (5 bases). The V end was cut by 3 bases, the J end by 4 bases, with 9 bases between. Germline CDR1 ENHRY, CDR2 SYGVKD. This CDR3 comprises 14 residues. CDR3 protein: CAISDKDITGELFF. Here the CDR3 DNA reads TGTGCCATCAGTGATAAGGACATCACCGGGGAGCTGTTTTTT.

This clonotype was seen a handful of times. The V and J genes are TRBV3-1 and TRBJ2-5, with TRBD2 as a possible D gene (5 bases). The germline gives CDR1 LGHDT, CDR2 YNNKEL (reference sequence). The ends were cut back, 0 bases at V and 7 bases at J, with 12 bases in the middle. The CDR3 runs 14 residues. The chain's CDR3 is CASSQDRRVGTQYF. DNA of the CDR3: TGTGCCAGCAGCCAAGATCGGCGGGTCGGGACCCAGTACTTC.

This clonotype was found many times. This chain links TRBV7-8 with TRBJ2-1, with TRBD2 as a possible D gene (7 bases). The CDR3 is 17 amino acids. CDR1 and CDR2 (germline): SGHVS, FQNEAQ. The V end was cut by 2 bases, the J end by 2 bases, with 16 bases between. The CDR3 is CASSLWKGGPPYNEQFF. CDR3 DNA: TGTGCCAGCAGCTTATGGAAGGGGGGGCCCCCCTACAATGAGCAGTTCTTC.

Ten or more counts support this clonotype. The chain carries TRBV7-6 and TRBJ2-1, with D tentatively TRBD2 (6 bases). Germline V gene data show CDR1 as SGHVS and CDR2 as FNYEAQ. V shed 5 bases and J shed 6 bases, with 20 bases lying between them. CDR3 length: 16 amino acids. CDR3 loop: CASSPSPPTSPNEQFF. The CDR3 nucleotides read TGTGCCAGCAGCCCATCCCCCCCGACTAGTCCCAATGAGCAGTTCTTC.

This clonotype was seen ten or more times. As DNA, the CDR3 is TGTGCCAGCTCACCACAGGGGGTCGAATCCGTGCAGTATTTT. Amino acid sequence: CASSPQGVESVQYF. The chain couples TRBV18 to TRBJ2-3; tentative D call: TRBD1 (6 bases). The germline CDR1 and CDR2 sequences are KGHSH and LQKENI. The CDR3 loop spans 14 amino acids. The V end was cut by 1 base, the J end by 11 bases, with 16 bases between.

This clonotype was seen at least ten times. The V and J genes are TRBV10-3 and TRBJ2-3; TRBD1 aligns across 9 bases. Germline-derived CDR1 and CDR2 are ENHRY and SYGVKD. This CDR3 contains 14 residues. V shed 10 bases, J shed 5 bases, and the junction held 10 bases outside the gene matches. CDR3 DNA sequence: TGTGCCACCAGGGGTTCGGACAGGGGAGATACGCAGTATTTT. Translating it yields CATRGSDRGDTQYF.

This chain joins TRBV4-3 and TRBJ2-2; TRBD2 matches at 10 bases. Losses at the gene ends were 1 base for V and 4 bases for J; bases not matched to a gene: 3. The CDR3 is made up of 16 amino acids. CDR1 is LGHNA, CDR2 YSLEER, per germline. CDR3 coding DNA: TGCGCCAGCAGCCAAGGAAGCGGGGGGGCCACCGGGGAGCTGTTTTTT. The encoded protein is CASSQGSGGATGELFF.

The chain has TRBV7-8 and TRBJ1-2; D is unresolved. CDR3 length equals 16 residues. Trimming left V 5 bases short and J 0 bases short, with 16 bases between. The germline V gene encodes CDR1 SGHVS and CDR2 FQNEAQ. The CDR3 nucleotides read TGTGCCAGCAGCCAGGCTCAGGTTAAAGCTAACTATGGCTACACCTTC. Protein: CASSQAQVKANYGYTF.

The table lists this clonotype with a few counts. The CDR3 sequence is CSVDGISYNEQFF. The DNA for the CDR3 is TGCAGCGTTGACGGTATCTCCTACAATGAGCAGTTCTTC. The chain has TRBV29-1 and TRBJ2-1; no clear D gene. In germline, CDR1 is SQVTM, CDR2 ANQGSEA. Trimming shortened V by 3 bases and J by 0 bases, and 6 bases separated the two germline ends. CDR3 size: 13 residues.

Ten or more counts support this clonotype. V usage is TRBV5-1 and J usage is TRBJ2-1, with D tentatively TRBD1 (5 bases). Trimming cost V 4 bases and J 8 bases, with 13 bases left between them. The CDR3 is 13 amino acids. Germline V CDR1 and CDR2: SGHRS, YFSETQ. CDR3 in amino acids: CASSTAGNDEQFF. CDR3 bases: TGCGCCAGCAGCACCGCAGGGAACGATGAGCAGTTCTTC. The whole variable domain, remainder taken from reference TRBV5-1 and TRBJ2-1, is KAGVTQTPRYLIKTRGQQVTLSCSPISGHRSVSWYQQTPGQGLQFLFEYFSETQRNKGNFPGRFSGRQFSNSRSEMNVSTLELGDSALYLCASSTAGNDEQFFGPGTRLTVL.

This clonotype was counted many times. The gene calls are TRBV28 and TRBJ2-7; D gene ambiguous. With 5 bases removed from V and 0 bases from J, the gap between germline ends came to 11 bases. This CDR3 spans 14 amino acids. Germline CDR1 is MDHEN and CDR2 is SYDVKM. The CDR3: CASSNGPSSYEQYF. For the CDR3, the DNA is TGTGCCAGCAGTAACGGGCCGAGCTCCTACGAGCAGTACTTC.

The genes are TRBV3-1 and TRBJ1-2, with D unclear. The germline V gene has CDR1 LGHDT and CDR2 YNNKEL (reference sequence). V shed 6 bases and J shed 2 bases, with 4 bases lying between them. This CDR3 has 11 amino acids. CDR3 nucleotides: TGTGCCAGCAGACAAAACTATGGCTACACCTTC. Its protein product is CASRQNYGYTF. The complete variable domain, with remaining parts taken from reference TRBV3-1 and TRBJ1-2, reads DTAVSQTPKYLVTQMGNDKSIKCEQNLGHDTMYWYKQDSKKFLKIMFSYNNKELIINETVPNRFSPKSPDKAHLNLHINSLELGDSAVYFCASRQNYGYTFGSGTRLTVV.

This clonotype was seen at least ten times. The genes are TRBV28 and TRBJ2-1; no clear D gene. Trimming left V 7 bases short and J 6 bases short, with 16 bases between. The length of the CDR3 is 14 residues. Germline V gene data show CDR1 as MDHEN and CDR2 as SYDVKM. CDR3: CASTGFLGTNEQFF. Here the CDR3 DNA reads TGTGCCAGCACGGGTTTCCTAGGAACCAATGAGCAGTTCTTC. The complete variable domain, with remaining parts taken from reference TRBV28 and TRBJ2-1, reads DVKVTQSSRYLVKRTGEKVFLECVQDMDHENMFWYRQDPGLGLRLIYFSYDVKMKEKGDIPEGYSVSREKKERFSLILESASTNQTSMYLCASTGFLGTNEQFFGPGTRLTVL.

This clonotype was seen repeatedly, ten times or more. The chain joins TRBV5-1 to TRBJ2-3, with D possibly TRBD1 on 6 matching bases. CDR3 length: 15 residues. V lost 0 bases to trimming and J lost 5 bases, with 13 bases between them. Germline V gives CDR1 SGHRS, CDR2 YFSETQ. The CDR3 bases are TGCGCCAGCAGCTTGGTGGCAGGGGAGAGAGATACGCAGTATTTT. It encodes CASSLVAGERDTQYF.

This clonotype was observed at least ten times. The V call is TRBV12-5, the J call TRBJ1-1; a weak D match, TRBD1 (5 bases). The V gene's germline CDR1 is LGHNT and CDR2 FRNRAP. V lost 3 bases and J 3 bases, leaving 14 bases between the germline ends. The CDR3 is made up of 15 amino acids. In nucleotides, the CDR3 is TGTGCTAGTGGTTTCCTTGTGGGGGGGGACACTGAAGCTTTCTTT. This codes for CASGFLVGGDTEAFF.

CDR3 in DNA: TGTGCCAGCAGTTACATACCAGCGGGAGGGCGGGACATTCAGTACTTC. Residues: CASSYIPAGGRDIQYF. V gene TRBV6-2 or TRBV6-3 combines with J gene TRBJ2-4, with 10 positions matching TRBD2. Germline V gene data show CDR1 as MNHEY and CDR2 as SVGEGT. The CDR3 is made up of 16 amino acids. Losses at the gene ends were 2 bases for V and 8 bases for J; bases not matched to a gene: 9.

The J gene is TRBJ2-3, the V gene TRBV11-1, with 13 bases matching TRBD2. CDR3 length: 14 residues. V gave up 8 bases and J gave up 2 bases; unmatched junction bases: 1. Looked up from germline, CDR1 is SGHAT and CDR2 is FQDESV (reference sequence). The CDR3 coding sequence is TGTGCCAGCGGGACTAGCGGGGACACAGATACGCAGTATTTT. Translation gives CASGTSGDTDTQYF.

This clonotype has a handful of counts. The chain is built from TRBV28 and TRBJ2-7, with 10 positions matching TRBD1. The CDR3 covers 15 residues. J lost 1 base, V lost 4 bases, and 4 bases had no gene match. CDR1 MDHEN and CDR2 SYDVKM come from the germline V gene. The CDR3 is CASSYQDRGSYEQYF. CDR3 nucleotides: TGTGCCAGCAGTTACCAGGACAGGGGGTCCTACGAGCAGTACTTC.

This clonotype was seen once. The chain recombines TRBV27 with TRBJ2-5; 8 nucleotides match TRBD1. V gave up 5 bases and J gave up 2 bases; unmatched junction bases: 4. From germline, CDR1 is MNHEY and CDR2 SMNVEV (reference sequence). This CDR3 spans 14 amino acids. The CDR3 bases are TGTGCCAGCAGTCCATACAGGGGGCAAGAGACCCAGTACTTC. It is translated as CASSPYRGQETQYF.

The sample holds many counts of this clonotype. J is TRBJ2-7 and V is TRBV18; perhaps TRBD1 as D (5 bases). The CDR3 consists of 13 residues. Germline values: CDR1 KGHSH, CDR2 LQKENI. V was trimmed by 8 bases and J by 1 base, leaving 12 bases between them. CDR3 in DNA: TGTGCCAGCACACAGGCCGGATCCTACGAGCAGTACTTC. Translating it yields CASTQAGSYEQYF. Drawing the rest from reference TRBV18 and TRBJ2-7, the complete variable domain is NAGVMQNPRHLVRRRGQEARLRCSPMKGHSHVYWYRQLPEEGLKFMVYLQKENIIDESGMPKERFSAEFPKEGPSILRIQQVVRGDSAAYFCASTQAGSYEQYFGPGTRLTVT.

This clonotype has more than one count but fewer than ten. The chain employs TRBV11-2 and TRBJ2-5; D is perhaps TRBD2 (5 bases). This CDR3 has 17 residues. Germline loops: CDR1 SGHAT, CDR2 FQNNGV. Trimming removed 0 bases from V and 5 bases from J, with 19 bases in between. CDR3 residues: CASSLDMADPRRETQYF. The CDR3 DNA is TGTGCCAGCAGCTTAGATATGGCGGACCCCCGGAGGGAGACCCAGTACTTC.

This clonotype was recorded at least ten times. The chain combines TRBV7-2 with TRBJ2-3, with TRBD2 matching 12 bases. The V segment lost 1 base and the J segment 5 bases; nucleotides outside the gene matches: 16. The CDR3 spans 20 residues. CDR1 is SGHTA, CDR2 FQGNSA, per germline. CDR3 amino acids: CASSLGAWTSGVTGKDTQYF. The CDR3 coding sequence is TGTGCCAGCAGCTTAGGGGCCTGGACTAGCGGGGTAACGGGGAAAGATACGCAGTATTTT. Complete variable domain (other parts from reference TRBV7-2 and TRBJ2-3): GAGVSQSPSNKVTEKGKDVELRCDPISGHTALYWYRQSLGQGLEFLIYFQGNSAPDKSGLPSDRFSAERTGGSVSTLTIQRTQQEDSAVYLCASSLGAWTSGVTGKDTQYFGPGTRLTVL.

At least ten counts were recorded for this clonotype. The DNA for the CDR3 is TGTGCCAGCAGCCTGGGTGCGAGCTATGGCTACACCTTC. Protein sequence: CASSLGASYGYTF. J is TRBJ1-2 and V is TRBV7-6; D call uncertain. Germline V gene data show CDR1 as SGHVS and CDR2 as FNYEAQ. V was shortened by 5 bases and J by 4 bases, with 11 bases between the two germline ends. This CDR3 spans 13 amino acids.

This clonotype has at least ten counts. One end of the junction does not line up with germline, which may come from a read error. V and J are TRBV7-7 and TRBJ2-5; TRBD2 matches 15 bases. The CDR3 loop spans 22 amino acids. Per the germline V gene, CDR1 is SSHAT and CDR2 is FNYEAQ (reference sequence). CDR3 sequence (DNA): TGTGCTAGCAGCTTAGCGCCCGCCGGTGGACTAGCGGGAGGGCCGTACCAAGAGACCCAGTACTTC. Translating it yields CASSLAPAGGLAGGPYQETQYF.

This clonotype was observed many times. This sequence joins TRBV12-3 or TRBV12-4 and TRBJ2-5; maybe TRBD2 (7 bases). Between the trimmed V and J ends, which lost 0 bases and 4 bases, there was a span of 18 bases. This CDR3 is 17 amino acids long. The DNA of the CDR3 is TGTGCCAGCAGTTTAGCGCTAAAGGGGGGGCGAGGAGAGACCCAGTACTTC. Translation: CASSLALKGGRGETQYF.

Ten or more counts support this clonotype. The chain links TRBV3-1 to TRBJ2-7, with D maybe TRBD2 (7 bases). CDR1 and CDR2 (germline): LGHDT, YNNKEL (reference sequence). The CDR3 has 14 residues. The V gene lost 2 bases and the J gene lost 5 bases, with 13 bases spanning the gap. The CDR3 sequence is CASSQRGAIHEQYF. CDR3 coding DNA: TGTGCCAGCAGCCAACGGGGGGCGATCCACGAGCAGTACTTC.